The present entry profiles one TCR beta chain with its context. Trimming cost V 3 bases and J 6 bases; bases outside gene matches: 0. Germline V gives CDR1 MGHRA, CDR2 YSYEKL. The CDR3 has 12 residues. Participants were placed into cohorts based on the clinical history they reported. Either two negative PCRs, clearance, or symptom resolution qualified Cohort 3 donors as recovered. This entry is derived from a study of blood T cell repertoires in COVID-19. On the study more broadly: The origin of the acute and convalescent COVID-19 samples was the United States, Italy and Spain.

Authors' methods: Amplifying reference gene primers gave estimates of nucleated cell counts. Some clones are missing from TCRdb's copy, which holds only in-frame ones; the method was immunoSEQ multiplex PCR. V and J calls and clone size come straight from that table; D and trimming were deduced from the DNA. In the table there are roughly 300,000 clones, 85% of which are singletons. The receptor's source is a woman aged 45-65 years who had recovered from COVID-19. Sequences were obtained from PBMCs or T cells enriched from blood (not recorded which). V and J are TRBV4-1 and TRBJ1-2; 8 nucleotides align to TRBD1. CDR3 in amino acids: CASSQTGDGYTF. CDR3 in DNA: TGCGCCAGCAGCCAGACAGGGGATGGCTACACCTTC.